This T cell receptor beta chain stems from a study of T cell repertoires in cytomegalovirus infection. In the study overall: Public TCR beta signatures indicated both CMV infection and matching HLA type.

This clonotype was observed a few times. Germline CDR1 is SNHLY and CDR2 is FYNNEI. V gave up 4 bases and J gave up 5 bases; unmatched junction bases: 5. CDR3 length: 15 amino acids. TCRdb re-called the reads with MiXCR, one entry per CDR3 protein. This table has approximately 500,000 distinct CDR3 sequences, around a quarter appearing once. This clonotype was sampled from a human donor in good health (CMV status not recorded). Some clones in this sample may be carry-over from other donors' samples. The V and J genes are TRBV2 and TRBJ2-1; the match to TRBD2 covers 10 bases. Sequencing input: PBMCs. The CDR3 nucleotides read TGTGCCAGCAGTGTTTCCCTAGCGGGAGACAATGAGCAGTTCTTC. It encodes CASSVSLAGDNEQFF.